Listed below are T cell receptor beta chains from one sample, sequenced in a study of blood T cell repertoires in COVID-19. Sequencing was performed with immunoSEQ multiplex PCR; in TCRdb, only in-frame clones are kept and a portion is missing. Of roughly 100,000 clones listed, roughly 80% are singletons. The sequenced sample consisted of peripheral blood. The receptors come from a woman aged 60-70 years with acute or convalescent COVID-19. Each CDR3 is given with its conserved first and last residue. The D gene is left open where the match is weak. Size is stated for part of the rows, as once, few or many counts, or as a class when the clone is expanded.

cdr3_aa cdr3_nt v_call d_call clone_size j_call
CASSPTGWETQYF TGTGCCAGCAGCCCGACAGGGTGGGAGACCCAGTACTTC TRBV11-3 TRBD1 NA TRBJ2-5
CATKRQDTDTQYF TGTGCCACCAAAAGACAAGATACAGATACGCAGTATTTT TRBV19 NA NA TRBJ2-3
CASRGGGAISSETQYF TGCGCCAGCAGAGGCGGGGGGGCCATTTCGTCCGAGACCCAGTACTTC TRBV5-1 TRBD2 NA TRBJ2-5
CASSPESATQETQYF TGTGCCAGCTCACCAGAGTCTGCTACTCAAGAGACCCAGTACTTC TRBV18 NA NA TRBJ2-5
CATSRDRDRYPATYEQYF TGTGCCACCAGCAGAGATCGGGACAGGTATCCCGCCACCTACGAGCAGTACTTC TRBV15 TRBD1 NA TRBJ2-7
CASTRRGLGSMNTEAFF TGTGCCAGCACCCGTAGGGGACTCGGCTCGATGAACACTGAAGCTTTCTTT TRBV11-2 NA NA TRBJ1-1
CASSELETGNYGYTF TGTGCCAGCAGTGAACTAGAGACAGGGAACTATGGCTACACCTTC TRBV2 TRBD1 NA TRBJ1-2
CATSRDATGGLGYTF TGTGCCACCAGCAGAGATGCGACAGGGGGCTTGGGCTACACCTTC TRBV15 TRBD1 NA TRBJ1-2
CASSQGQGFTDTQYF TGTGCCAGCAGCCAAGGACAGGGTTTCACAGATACGCAGTATTTT TRBV3-1/TRBV3-2 TRBD1 NA TRBJ2-3
CASSPSQGDEQYF TGTGCCAGCAGCCCCTCTCAGGGGGACGAGCAGTACTTC TRBV7-3 TRBD1 NA TRBJ2-7
CASSLAASSYEQYF TGTGCCAGCAGCTTAGCCGCCAGCTCCTACGAGCAGTACTTC TRBV11-1 NA NA TRBJ2-7
CASSESTRGDTQYF TGCGCCAGCAGTGAGTCGACCCGGGGGGATACGCAGTATTTT TRBV10-2 NA NA TRBJ2-3
CASSTIQGAHSMSTQYF TGCGCCAGCAGTACAATTCAGGGGGCGCATTCCATGTCTACGCAGTATTTT TRBV4-1 TRBD1 NA TRBJ2-3
CASSLDSQGAGGNTIYF TGTGCCAGCAGCTTAGATTCACAGGGGGCAGGTGGAAACACCATATATTTT TRBV7-2 TRBD1 NA TRBJ1-3
CASSFFMDSGYTF TGTGCCAGCAGCTTCTTCATGGACAGCGGCTACACCTTC TRBV7-9 NA NA TRBJ1-2
CASSKMTGVVGNEQFF TGTGCCAGCAGCAAAATGACAGGCGTCGTAGGCAATGAGCAGTTCTTC TRBV3-1/TRBV3-2 NA NA TRBJ2-1
CASADRAGNTIYF TGCGCCAGCGCGGACAGGGCTGGAAACACCATATATTTT TRBV5-1 TRBD1 NA TRBJ1-3
CASRPDRDSNQPQHF TGTGCCAGCAGGCCGGACAGAGATAGCAATCAGCCCCAGCATTTT TRBV7-8 NA NA TRBJ1-5
CASSPGVNYGYTF TGTGCCAGCAGTCCGGGAGTTAACTATGGCTACACCTTC TRBV2 NA NA TRBJ1-2
CASSAGTDMNTEAFF TGCGCCAGCAGCGCGGGGACAGACATGAACACTGAAGCTTTCTTT TRBV5-1 TRBD1 NA TRBJ1-1
CASRGTGGPTYEQYF TGTGCCAGCAGAGGGACAGGGGGCCCTACCTACGAGCAGTACTTC TRBV6-6 TRBD1 NA TRBJ2-7
CASRTTGLPSYEQYF TGTGCCAGCAGAACCACAGGGTTACCCTCCTACGAGCAGTACTTC TRBV28 NA NA TRBJ2-7
CASSADNRQGSYNEQFF TGCGCCAGCAGTGCAGACAATAGACAGGGCTCCTACAATGAGCAGTTCTTC TRBV10-1 TRBD1 NA TRBJ2-1
CATSREGWLAGNEQFF TGTGCCACCAGCAGAGAAGGTTGGCTAGCGGGGAATGAGCAGTTCTTC TRBV15 TRBD2 once TRBJ2-1
CASSLGGGPLINYGYTF TGTGCCAGCAGCTTGGGAGGGGGTCCCTTGATAAACTATGGCTACACCTTC TRBV5-4 NA NA TRBJ1-2
CASSPWEAGNTGELFF TGTGCCAGCAGCCCGTGGGAGGCGGGGAACACCGGGGAGCTGTTTTTT TRBV3-1/TRBV3-2 NA NA TRBJ2-2
CASSPQVGGGRNTQYF TGTGCCAGCAGCCCTCAGGTCGGGGGTGGGCGGAATACGCAGTATTTT TRBV3-1/TRBV3-2 NA NA TRBJ2-3
CASSRSTSGIEQYF TGTGCCAGTAGTAGGAGTACTAGCGGGATCGAGCAGTACTTC TRBV19 TRBD2 NA TRBJ2-7
CASSLDRGSTDTQYF TGCGCCAGCAGCTTGGACAGGGGAAGCACAGATACGCAGTATTTT TRBV5-1 TRBD1 NA TRBJ2-3
CASSLGQQGNSEQYF TGTGCCAGCAGCCTTGGCCAGCAGGGGAATAGCGAGCAGTACTTC TRBV5-4 NA NA TRBJ2-7
CASSLFATGEQYF TGTGCCAGCAGCTTATTTGCAACGGGCGAGCAGTACTTC TRBV11-3 NA once TRBJ2-7
CASSRYSGTGSISNQPQHF TGTGCCAGCAGCCGCTACTCCGGGACAGGTTCTATTAGCAATCAGCCCCAGCATTTT TRBV27 TRBD1 once TRBJ1-5
CATSRERERAQHF TGTGCCACCAGCAGGGAACGGGAGAGAGCCCAGCATTTT TRBV15 NA NA TRBJ1-5
CASSIASGQGFDNYGYTF TGTGCCAGTAGTATAGCATCCGGACAGGGGTTTGATAACTATGGCTACACCTTC TRBV19 TRBD1 NA TRBJ1-2
CATNEGTWVYEQYF TGTGCCACAAATGAGGGGACTTGGGTCTACGAGCAGTACTTC TRBV10-3 NA NA TRBJ2-7
CASTSLAGYSGANVLTF TGTGCCAGCACCTCACTAGCGGGCTATTCTGGGGCCAACGTCCTGACTTTC TRBV19 TRBD2 once TRBJ2-6
CASSSQGGSEAFF TGTGCCAGCAGCAGCCAAGGGGGCTCTGAAGCTTTCTTT TRBV7-2 TRBD1 NA TRBJ1-1
CASSSPTGAREKAFF TGTGCCAGCAGTTCCCCCACAGGGGCCCGCGAAAAAGCTTTCTTT TRBV28 TRBD1 NA TRBJ1-1
CASSLTRSPLHF TGTGCCAGCAGTTTAACGAGATCACCCCTCCACTTT TRBV28 NA NA TRBJ1-6
CASSLRPLTGWVAGPDEQFF TGTGCCAGCAGCTTACGCCCCCTTACAGGATGGGTAGCGGGACCGGATGAGCAGTTCTTC TRBV7-3 TRBD2 once TRBJ2-1
CASVGGGSYEQYF TGTGCCAGCGTCGGGGGGGGAAGCTACGAGCAGTACTTC TRBV2 TRBD2 NA TRBJ2-7
CASSLFEGGQPQHF TGTGCCAGCAGCTTATTCGAGGGTGGTCAGCCCCAGCATTTT TRBV5-6 NA NA TRBJ1-5
CASKPSSGRQLDEQFF TGTGCCAGTAAACCTTCTAGCGGGAGACAGCTCGATGAGCAGTTCTTC TRBV19 TRBD2 NA TRBJ2-1
CASGLVLGRRLAGSYEQYF TGTGCTAGTGGTTTGGTACTTGGCAGACGACTAGCGGGGTCCTACGAGCAGTACTTC TRBV12-5 TRBD2 NA TRBJ2-7
CASSLTVASGYYEQYF TGTGCCAGCAGTTTAACGGTGGCTAGCGGATACTACGAGCAGTACTTC TRBV27 TRBD2 NA TRBJ2-7
CASSHPGGAETQYF TGTGCCAGCTCACACCCCGGGGGAGCGGAGACCCAGTACTTC TRBV18 NA NA TRBJ2-5